These T cell receptor beta chains were read from a single sample in a study of T cell repertoires in cytomegalovirus infection. TCRdb recomputed calls from the reads with MiXCR, one row per CDR3 protein. The sample records 250,000 to 300,000 distinct CDR3 sequences, less than 9.5% being singletons. The sequencing sample was made of PBMCs. These receptors originate from a human donor in good health (CMV status not recorded). Some clones in this sample may be carry-over from other donors' samples. The CDR3 runs from the conserved cysteine through the conserved F or W. D genes are given only for firm matches. Part of the rows lack a size; the others show once, few, many or a class for expanded clones.

many TRBJ1-1 16 TRBV7-2 . TGTGCCAGCAGCTTACTTATTTCGGGTGGGGGCACTGAAGCTTTCTTT CASSLLISGGGTEAFF
many TRBJ1-2 14 TRBV7-9 . TGTGCCAGCAGCTTAGCACAGACCTCCTATGGCTACACCTTC CASSLAQTSYGYTF
many TRBJ2-1 15 TRBV7-2 TRBD2 TGTGCCAGTAGGAAAGGCGGGACCGCGGGAGGCGAGCAGTTCTTC CASRKGGTAGGEQFF
many TRBJ2-1 15 TRBV7-2 TRBD2 TGTGCCAGCAGCTTTAGGCGGGGGGGCCTCAATGAGCAGTTCTTC CASSFRRGGLNEQFF
many TRBJ1-6 15 TRBV7-8 . TGTGCCAGCAGCGGACAGAGAGGGCCGGATTCACCCCTCCACTTT CASSGQRGPDSPLHF
many TRBJ2-1 16 TRBV5-6 TRBD2 TGTGCCAGCAGCTTGCGGCTAAGCGGGAGGGGCAATGAGCAGTTCTTC CASSLRLSGRGNEQFF
. TRBJ2-1 13 TRBV18 . TGTGCCAGCTCACCGGTTCGTGTACATGAGCAGCTCTTC CASSPVRVHEQLF
many TRBJ1-6 14 TRBV12-3/TRBV12-4 . TGTGCCAGCAGTTCCCCCGAGACAGATTCACCCCTCCACTTT CASSSPETDSPLHF
few TRBJ2-5 15 TRBV24-1 TRBD1 TGTGCCACCAGTCCCGGGACAGGGGTAAGGGAGACCCAGTACTTC CATSPGTGVRETQYF
many TRBJ1-2 15 TRBV4-3 . TGCGCCAGCAGCCAAGATGTTCCGGAGAACTATGGCTACACCTTC CASSQDVPENYGYTF
. TRBJ2-1 10 TRBV20-1 . TGCAGTGCTAGAAGCGCAGAGCAGTTCTTC CSARSAEQFF
many TRBJ2-5 15 TRBV7-2 TRBD1 TGTGCCAGCAGTTTTTCCGGGACAGTAATCGAGACCCAGTACTTC CASSFSGTVIETQYF
many TRBJ1-6 17 TRBV7-2 TRBD1 TGTGCCAGCAGCTTAGTCGGCTGGGGGACAGGAAATTCACCCCTCCACTTT CASSLVGWGTGNSPLHF
. TRBJ1-2 14 TRBV5-1 . TGCGCCAGCAGCTCGGATTTGGGGGGCTATGGCTACACCTTC CASSSDLGGYGYTF
. TRBJ1-1 11 TRBV30 . TGTGCCTGGGCTATGAACACTGAAGCTTTCTTT CAWAMNTEAFF
. TRBJ2-7 19 TRBV6-2/TRBV6-3 TRBD2 TGTGCCAGCAGTTACTCGGTGACTAGCGGGAGGGCCCGGTTATGGGAGCAGTACTTC CASSYSVTSGRARLWEQYF
few TRBJ2-3 16 TRBV4-1 TRBD2 TGCGCCAGCAGCCATGGGGGGTACGGGGGGGAGAATACGCAGTATTTT CASSHGGYGGENTQYF
many TRBJ1-5 14 TRBV7-2 . TGTGCCAGCAGCCCGACAGTTGCCAATCAGCCCCAGCATTTT CASSPTVANQPQHF
many TRBJ1-5 15 TRBV20-1 TRBD1 TGCAGTGCAGAGCGGGGACAGCATAGCAATCAGCCCCAGCATTTT CSAERGQHSNQPQHF
many TRBJ2-7 14 TRBV29-1 TRBD1 TGCAGCGTTGGCGTGGACAGGATTCGGAGGGAGCAGTACTTC CSVGVDRIRREQYF
many TRBJ2-7 14 TRBV7-2 TRBD1 TGTGCCAGCAGCTTACAGGGGGCACCCTACGAGCAGTACTTC CASSLQGAPYEQYF
many TRBJ2-5 12 TRBV29-1 . TGCAGCGTAACATTGGACCAAGAGACCCAGTACTTC CSVTLDQETQYF
. TRBJ2-4 15 TRBV19 TRBD1 TGTGCCAGTAGTTCCCGACAGGGCGGGCAAAACATTCAGTACTTC CASSSRQGGQNIQYF
many TRBJ1-6 15 TRBV7-2 TRBD1 TGTGCCAGCAGTTCACAGGGGGGCTATAATTCACCCCTCCACTTT CASSSQGGYNSPLHF
few TRBJ1-1 14 TRBV7-2 . TGTGCCAGCACCGTCGGGGGAATGGGCACTGAAGCTTTCTTT CASTVGGMGTEAFF
many TRBJ1-1 12 TRBV4-3 . TGCGCCAGCAGCCAAGTTTTAGGGGAAGCTTTCTTT CASSQVLGEAFF
many TRBJ2-5 14 TRBV7-2 . TGTGCCAGCAGCTTACAAGACAGTCAAGAGACCCAGTACTTC CASSLQDSQETQYF
. TRBJ2-7 16 TRBV10-2 TRBD2 TGCGCCAGCAGTACCGGGACTAGCGGGAGTTTGGCCGAGCAGTACTTC CASSTGTSGSLAEQYF
many TRBJ2-7 15 TRBV7-2 . TGTGCCAGCAGAATAAGTGGGCTAGCTGCCTACGAGCAGTACTTC CASRISGLAAYEQYF
many TRBJ2-3 15 TRBV7-2 . TGTGCCAGCAGCTCCTCTAGGACTCACACAGATACGCAGTATTTT CASSSSRTHTDTQYF
many TRBJ1-2 14 TRBV10-3 . TGTGCCATCAGTGAGATGGGCAGGAAGGAGGACTACACCTTC CAISEMGRKEDYTF
many TRBJ2-7 15 TRBV4-3 TRBD1 TGCGCCAGCAGCGTCGGGGGACAGGGGATCTACGAGCAGTACTTC CASSVGGQGIYEQYF
. TRBJ1-5 13 TRBV12-3/TRBV12-4 . TGTGCCAGCAGTTCAAGGGGGGTTCAGCCCCAGCATTTT CASSSRGVQPQHF
. TRBJ1-5 16 TRBV6-6 . TGTGCCAGCAGTCCCCGGAGGGGGGGAAGCAATCAGCCCCAGCATTTT CASSPRRGGSNQPQHF
many TRBJ2-7 13 TRBV7-2 . TGTGCCAGCAGCTTAGGGCTACGGGGCGAGCAGTACTTC CASSLGLRGEQYF
many TRBJ2-1 15 TRBV2 TRBD2 TGTGCCAGCAGGCTTCCGGGAGGGAACTACAATGAGCAGTTCTTC CASRLPGGNYNEQFF
many TRBJ1-4 15 TRBV7-2 . TGTGCCAGCAGCTTGAATAGGGGTAGGGATGAAAAACTGTTTTTT CASSLNRGRDEKLFF
few TRBJ1-2 13 TRBV29-1 TRBD1 TGCAGCGTGCCCGGGACAGGGATTTATGGCTACACCTTC CSVPGTGIYGYTF
many TRBJ1-4 14 TRBV7-2 TRBD1 TGTGCCAGCAGCCGCGGACAGGGGGGCAGGGAACTGTTTTTT CASSRGQGGRELFF
many TRBJ1-1 15 TRBV24-1 . TGTGCCACCAGTGCTTCGGGGAGGCAGAACACTGAAGCTTTCTTT CATSASGRQNTEAFF
. TRBJ1-1 13 TRBV29-1 . TGCAGCGTTGAGCTTGGGTCCACAAGTGAAGCTTTCTTT CSVELGSTSEAFF
many TRBJ2-3 17 TRBV7-2 . TGTGCCAGCAGCCCCTCGCACTACGGGGGTAGCACAGATACGCAGTATTTT CASSPSHYGGSTDTQYF
many TRBJ2-3 13 TRBV7-7 . TGTGCTAGCAGCCAAGGTATCCAAGATACGCAGTATTTT CASSQGIQDTQYF
many TRBJ1-1 16 TRBV6-2/TRBV6-3 TRBD1 TGTGCCAGCAGGAAAGATCTCGACAGGGTTCGGACTGAAGCTTTCTTT CASRKDLDRVRTEAFF
many TRBJ1-1 13 TRBV18 . TGTGCCAGCTCACCGGGGCAGGCCACTGAAGCTTTCTTT CASSPGQATEAFF
many TRBJ1-1 14 TRBV11-2 . TGTGCCAGCAGCTTAAAAACGCCTAACACTGAAGCTTTCTTT CASSLKTPNTEAFF
many TRBJ1-4 21 TRBV4-3 . TGCGCCAGCAGCCAAGAGATCGTCGAGGGGAAGGAACGGGCAACTAATGAAAAACTGTTTTTT CASSQEIVEGKERATNEKLFF
many TRBJ2-2 17 TRBV7-2 . TGTGCCAGCAGCTTCCCCGGAGGGCTAGCGAGCACCGGGGAGCTGTTTTTT CASSFPGGLASTGELFF
many TRBJ1-1 15 TRBV10-3 TRBD1 TGTGCCATCAGCCCGGGACAGGCGACCAACACTGAAGCTTTCTTT CAISPGQATNTEAFF
few TRBJ1-2 13 TRBV30 . TGTGCCTGGAGTGCCGGGACGGGCACTGGCTACACCTTC CAWSAGTGTGYTF
many TRBJ2-5 13 TRBV7-2 . TGTGCCAGCAGAAAAGGAATCCAAGAGACCCAGTACTTC CASRKGIQETQYF
. TRBJ1-6 14 TRBV20-1 . TGCAGTGCTGCCCGGACAGTGTTGAATTCACCCCTCCACTTT CSAARTVLNSPLHF
few TRBJ1-1 13 TRBV6-6 TRBD1 TGTGCCAGCACCAGGACAGGGGAGACTGAAGCTTTCTTT CASTRTGETEAFF
many TRBJ2-7 15 TRBV7-2 . TGTGCCAGCAGCTTAGCTTTAACTAACTCCTACGAGCAGTACTTC CASSLALTNSYEQYF
many TRBJ2-7 15 TRBV7-2 TRBD2 TGTGCCAGCAGCTTGAGGACTAGCGGAACCTACGAGCAGTACTTC CASSLRTSGTYEQYF
many TRBJ2-1 15 TRBV9 . TGTGCCAGCAGCGTAGTAGGGCAGGGTGGCAATGAGCAGTTCTTC CASSVVGQGGNEQFF
. TRBJ2-2 15 TRBV7-2 TRBD1 TGTGCCAGCAGCTTTAACAGGGGGCTTACCGGGGAGCTGTTTTTT CASSFNRGLTGELFF
few TRBJ1-6 13 TRBV6-2/TRBV6-3 . TGTGCCACCGTGAGGGAGCGTAATTCACCCCTCCACTTT CATVRERNSPLHF
many TRBJ2-1 15 TRBV7-9 . TGTGCCAGCAGCTTAGTGGCCGGGATTGGAGGTGAGCAGTTCTTC CASSLVAGIGGEQFF
many TRBJ2-2 16 TRBV7-6 . TGTGCCAGCAGCTTAGCGGTCAGGGGAGGGACCGGGGAGCTGTTTTTT CASSLAVRGGTGELFF